This is a list of T cell receptor beta chains from one sample in a study of blood T cell repertoires in COVID-19. Produced via immunoSEQ multiplex PCR; TCRdb's table is partial and in-frame only. The sample contains roughly 67,000 clones, approximately 94% of which appear only once. Sequenced: peripheral blood. Source of these receptors: a man aged 65 to 79 with active COVID-19. The CDR3 runs from the conserved cysteine through the conserved F or W. The D gene is left open where the match is weak. Expanded clones are given a class, and other clones once, few, many or no size at all.

TRBJ2-3	TRBV7-2	TRBD1	-	15	TGTGCCAGCAGCCTGGACAGGGGGCGTACAGATACGCAGTATTTT	CASSLDRGRTDTQYF
TRBJ2-7	TRBV12-3/TRBV12-4	TRBD1	-	12	TGTGCCAGCAGTCGGACAGGTTGGGAGCAGTACTTC	CASSRTGWEQYF
TRBJ1-5	TRBV19	-	-	15	TGTGCCAGTAGTATAGTGGGGGAGGAATGGCAGCCCCAGCATTTT	CASSIVGEEWQPQHF
TRBJ1-1	TRBV5-1	-	-	14	TGCGCCAGCAGCTTGGAACGCGGGAACACTGAAGCTTTCTTT	CASSLERGNTEAFF
TRBJ1-2	TRBV6-4	TRBD1	-	13	TGTGCCAGCAGAGGACAGGGTTTGGATGGCTACACCTTC	CASRGQGLDGYTF
TRBJ1-5	TRBV2	TRBD1	-	15	TGTGCCAGCACGGGACAGGGGGGGATCAATCAGCCCCAGCATTTT	CASTGQGGINQPQHF
TRBJ1-1	TRBV13	TRBD1	few	14	TGTGCCAGCAGCCCCAGACAGGGGCCCACTGAAGCTTTCTTT	CASSPRQGPTEAFF
TRBJ2-3	TRBV24-1	-	-	16	TGTGCCACCAGTGATCCTAACAGGAGAATCACAGATACGCAGTATTTT	CATSDPNRRITDTQYF
TRBJ1-1	TRBV10-3	TRBD1	-	14	TGTGCCATCAGTAGACAGGGGGTTCAAGGTGAAGCTTTCTTT	CAISRQGVQGEAFF
TRBJ2-6	TRBV21-1	-	-	17	TGTGCCAGCAAAATCATAGGGGCGAGCTCTGGGGCCAACGTCCTGACTTTC	CASKIIGASSGANVLTF
TRBJ1-6	TRBV27	TRBD1	-	14	TGTGCCAGCAGTTTTGGACAGGCTAATTCACCCCTCCACTTT	CASSFGQANSPLHF
TRBJ2-2	TRBV7-7	TRBD2	-	14	TGTGCCAGCAGCCCTCTAGCGGGGACCGGGGAGCTGTTTTTT	CASSPLAGTGELFF
TRBJ1-3	TRBV11-2	-	-	17	TGTGCCAGCAGCTCGCGCGGAGGGAAAGACTCTGGAAACACCATATATTTT	CASSSRGGKDSGNTIYF